Sequencing of this T cell receptor beta chain was carried out in a study of somatic mutations in cytotoxic T cells in rheumatoid arthritis. In germline, CDR1 is MNHEY, CDR2 SMNVEV (reference sequence). This CDR3 spans 12 amino acids. Trimming pared 5 bases from V and 3 bases from J, leaving 8 bases between. The protocol was immunoSEQ multiplex PCR, while the TCRdb copy is restricted to in-frame clones and leaves out a portion. This repertoire shows some 40,000 clones, roughly 80% found once; its top ten account for roughly 3.2%. The TCR comes from a man aged 35 to 55 in good health. The V gene is TRBV27, the J gene TRBJ2-7; TRBD2 might be the D (6 bases). Material: CD8+ T cells sorted from blood. CDR3 DNA sequence: TGTGCCAGCAGTCCCGGGGGCTACGAGCAGTACTTC. Translating gives CASSPGGYEQYF.